The clone carrying this TCR beta chain appeared once. Its antigen is currently unknown. Roughly 9.1 ml of fresh peripheral blood supplied the PBMCs. J was trimmed by 7 bases and V by 0 bases; bases with no gene match: 3. CDR3 length equals 15 residues. Germline V gene sequence: CDR1 LNHDA, CDR2 SQIVND (reference sequence). The data originate from a study of T cells in Graves' hyperthyroidism and ophthalmopathy. Whole-study results and caveats: Ophthalmopathy and stable hyperthyroidism were told apart by a 13 V-J model.

TCR beta CDR3 regions were amplified from RNA. Initially, a first-round RT-PCR of the TCR CDR3 employed the HTBI primer set. From the multiplex PCR reads, TCRdb called clonotypes with MiXCR, one entry per CDR3 protein. The sample contains about 590,000 distinct CDR3 sequences, approximately 15% of which appear only once. Sequencing was performed on blood. The chain recombines TRBV19 with TRBJ1-2; 12 positions match TRBD1. This sequence originates from a woman between 18 and 29 years old with Graves' ophthalmopathy. The CDR3 DNA is TGTGCCAGTAGTATAGAAGGGACAGGGGGCCGTGGCTACACCTTC. Protein product: CASSIEGTGGRGYTF.